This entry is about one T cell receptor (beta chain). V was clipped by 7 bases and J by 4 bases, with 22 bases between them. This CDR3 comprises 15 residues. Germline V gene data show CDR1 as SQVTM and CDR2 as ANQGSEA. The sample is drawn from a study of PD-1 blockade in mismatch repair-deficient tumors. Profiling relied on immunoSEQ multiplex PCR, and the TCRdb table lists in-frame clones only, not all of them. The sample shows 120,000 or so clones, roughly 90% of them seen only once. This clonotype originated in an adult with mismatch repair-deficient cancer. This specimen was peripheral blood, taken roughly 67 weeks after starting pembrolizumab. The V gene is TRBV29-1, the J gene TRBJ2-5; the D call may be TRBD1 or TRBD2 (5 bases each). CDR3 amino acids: CSERRESGTRETQYF. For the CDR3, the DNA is TGCAGCGAGAGAAGGGAGTCCGGGACCAGAGAGACCCAGTACTTC.